One TCR beta chain is described in this entry. The cohort comprised adults aged 18 to 89 years residing in 20 to 30 US areas. Categorization into cohorts depended on clinical history that participants reported. The entry originates in a study of blood T cell repertoires in COVID-19. The overall study: PBMCs, B-cell-depleted T cells, or T cells provided the cDNA or gDNA that made up the material.

Study processing details: It was from reference gene primer amplification that nucleated cell counts were estimated. TCRdb keeps only in-frame clones here, not all; method: immunoSEQ multiplex PCR. That table gives V, J and clone size, and the DNA gave D and trimming. The profile shows about 250,000 clones, over 75% of them singletons. The CDR3 runs 11 residues. Per germline, CDR1 MGHDK and CDR2 SYGVNS. Germline trimming cut 3 bases from V and 15 bases from J; bases unmatched to any gene: 5. V gene TRBV25-1 combines with J gene TRBJ1-5; 7 nucleotides line up with TRBD1. Source material: PBMCs or T cells enriched from blood (not recorded which). The source of this sequence is a woman under 30 who had recovered from COVID-19. The CDR3 sequence: CASSDHRGRHF. As DNA, the CDR3 is TGTGCCAGCAGTGATCACAGGGGTCGGCATTTT.